These 9 T cell receptor beta chains were all obtained from the same sample, sequenced in a study of post-analysis software for immune sequencing data. Which antigens these TCRs recognize remains unknown. Unique molecular identifiers were built into the TCR beta cDNA libraries. TCRdb redid the calling of the PCR reads with MiXCR, one entry per CDR3 protein. The sample holds about 770,000 distinct CDR3 sequences, approximately 44% seen once. Broader study findings: Controls showed lower frequencies than patients for five or six TRBV segments, and TRBV5-6, TRBV5-1 and TRBV20-1 were among these.

The sequenced material came from blood. The source of these receptors is a girl under 18 with multiple sclerosis.

CDR3 protein: CASSQEGTKGQPQHF. For the CDR3, the DNA is TGCGCCAGCAGCCAAGAGGGGACCAAGGGTCAGCCCCAGCATTTT. The rearrangement joins TRBV4-3 to TRBJ1-5; weak D call: TRBD1 (5 bases). Trimming removed 0 bases from V and 6 bases from J, with 12 bases in between. Per the germline V gene, CDR1 is LGHNA and CDR2 is YSLEER. CDR3 length: 15 amino acids.

The chain has TRBV6-1 and TRBJ2-1; no clear D. This CDR3 is 13 amino acids long. Germline V CDR1 and CDR2: MNHNS, SASEGT. V was cut by 1 base and J by 8 bases, with 9 bases left in between. As DNA, the CDR3 is TGTGCCAGCAGTGAAGGGCAGCCCGATGAGCAGTTCTTC. Translation gives CASSEGQPDEQFF.

In its sample, this clonotype was seen a few times. The rearrangement links TRBV10-3 to TRBJ2-5; 7 bases agree with TRBD2. The closer fit of TRBJ2-7 to the DNA end suggests the J call may be wrong. Germline V gives CDR1 ENHRY, CDR2 SYGVKD. CDR3 length: 13 amino acids. DNA for the CDR3: TGTGCCATCTATGGGGGAGGGCCGAGCGAGCAGTACTTC. Translation gives CAIYGGGPSEQYF.

The rearrangement links TRBV11-3 to TRBJ1-1; D remains unclear. Per germline, CDR1 SGHNT and CDR2 YENEEA. The V gene lost 1 base and the J gene lost 2 bases, with 11 bases spanning the gap. This CDR3 has 15 amino acids. The CDR3 DNA is TGTGCCAGCAGCTTAGCTCAGAGGCTAAACACTGAAGCTTTCTTT. Translating gives CASSLAQRLNTEAFF.

This clonotype was seen a few times. This rearrangement joins TRBV20-1 to TRBJ2-5, with 9 bases lining up with TRBD1. CDR1 DFQATT and CDR2 SNEGSKA come from the germline V gene (reference sequence). After removal of 5 bases from V and 5 bases from J, the junction contained 12 bases not matched to a gene. The CDR3 contains 15 residues. The CDR3 protein is CSALRDRAAVETQYF. The CDR3 DNA follows: TGCAGTGCTCTCCGGGACAGGGCGGCGGTGGAGACCCAGTACTTC.

This clonotype was counted at least ten times. The rearrangement links TRBV10-3 to TRBJ2-7; the match to TRBD2 covers 7 bases. Looked up from germline, CDR1 is ENHRY and CDR2 is SYGVKD. The V gene end was trimmed by 8 bases and the J gene end by 4 bases; junction bases not matched to a gene: 8. This CDR3 spans 13 amino acids. This chain's CDR3 is CAIGRERGYEQYF. CDR3 DNA sequence: TGTGCCATCGGGCGGGAGCGTGGGTACGAGCAGTACTTC.

The chain uses TRBV12-5 and TRBJ2-3, with 11 bases aligning to TRBD2. In germline, CDR1 is LGHNT, CDR2 FRNRAP. The ends lost 0 bases at V and 0 bases at J; junction bases unmatched: 8. The CDR3 has 19 amino acids. CDR3 bases: TGTGCTAGTGGTTTGGTACCCGGGGGACTAGCGGAAAGCACAGATACGCAGTATTTT. It codes for CASGLVPGGLAESTDTQYF.

Worth noting for this clonotype: The junction differs from germline at one of its ends, possibly a read error. The chain has TRBV7-8 and TRBJ2-1, with 9 bases fitting TRBD2. The germline CDR1 and CDR2 sequences are SGHVS and FQNEAQ. This CDR3 comprises 16 residues. The CDR3 DNA reads TGTGCCAGCAGCAACGAGGGGGCGGGAGGGTACAATGAGCACTTCTTC. Protein: CASSNEGAGGYNEHFF.

This chain joins TRBV12-3 or TRBV12-4 and TRBJ1-5, with 8 nucleotides matching TRBD1. Trimming took 7 bases from V and 5 from J; bases not matched to a gene: 13. This CDR3 has 16 residues. CDR3 DNA: TGTGCCAGCATCCAAGGGGCAGGGGGCCCCCATCAGCCCCAGCATTTT. Its translation: CASIQGAGGPHQPQHF.